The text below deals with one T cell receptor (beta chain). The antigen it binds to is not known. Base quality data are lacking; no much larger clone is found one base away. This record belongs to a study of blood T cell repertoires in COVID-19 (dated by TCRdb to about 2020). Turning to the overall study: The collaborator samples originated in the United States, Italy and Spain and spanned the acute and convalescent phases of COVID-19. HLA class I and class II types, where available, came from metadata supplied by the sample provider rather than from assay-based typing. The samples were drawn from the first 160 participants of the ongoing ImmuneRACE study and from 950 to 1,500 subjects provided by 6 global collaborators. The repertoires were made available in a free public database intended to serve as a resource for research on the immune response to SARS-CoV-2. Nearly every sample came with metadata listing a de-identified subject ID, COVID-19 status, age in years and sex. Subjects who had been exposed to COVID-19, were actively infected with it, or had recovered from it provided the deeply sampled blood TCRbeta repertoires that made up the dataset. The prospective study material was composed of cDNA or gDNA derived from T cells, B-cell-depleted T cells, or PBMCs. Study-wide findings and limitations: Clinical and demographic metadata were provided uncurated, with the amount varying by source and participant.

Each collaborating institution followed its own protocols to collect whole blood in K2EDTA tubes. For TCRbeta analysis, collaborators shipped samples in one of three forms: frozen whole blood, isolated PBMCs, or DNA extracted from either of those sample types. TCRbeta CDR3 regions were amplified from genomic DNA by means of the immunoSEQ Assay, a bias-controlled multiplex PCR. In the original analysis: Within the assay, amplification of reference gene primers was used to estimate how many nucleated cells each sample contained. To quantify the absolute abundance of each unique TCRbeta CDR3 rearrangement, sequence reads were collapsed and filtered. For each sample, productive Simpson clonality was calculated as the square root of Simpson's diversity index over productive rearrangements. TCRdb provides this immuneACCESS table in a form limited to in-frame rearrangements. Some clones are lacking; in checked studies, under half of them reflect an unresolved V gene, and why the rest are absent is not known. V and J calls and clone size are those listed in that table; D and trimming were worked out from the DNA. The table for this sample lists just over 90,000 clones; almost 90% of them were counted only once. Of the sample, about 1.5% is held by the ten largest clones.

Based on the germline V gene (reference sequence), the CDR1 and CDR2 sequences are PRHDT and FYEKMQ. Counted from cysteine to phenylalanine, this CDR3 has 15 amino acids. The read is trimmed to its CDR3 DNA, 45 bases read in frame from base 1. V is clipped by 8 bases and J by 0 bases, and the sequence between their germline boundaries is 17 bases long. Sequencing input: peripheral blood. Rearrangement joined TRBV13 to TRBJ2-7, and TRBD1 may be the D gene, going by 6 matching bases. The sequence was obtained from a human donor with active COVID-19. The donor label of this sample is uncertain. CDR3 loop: CASALGTSYSYEQYF. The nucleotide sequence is TGTGCCAGCGCTCTCGGGACATCCTACTCCTACGAGCAGTACTTC.